The clone carrying this T cell receptor (beta chain) occurred a few times. The antigen remains unidentified. The CDR3 sequence is 13 residues long. V was cut by 7 bases and J by 7 bases, with 14 bases left in between. Germline-derived CDR1 and CDR2 are LNHDA and SQIVND (reference sequence). The data were taken from a study of beta chain features in type 1 diabetes. Study-level results: TCRB CDR3s from Type 1 diabetes patients were moderately but significantly shorter in all four CD4+ subsets. Patients showed naive, central memory and Treg TCRB repertoires that appeared more similar than those of healthy donors.

It was via CD45RO/CCR7/CD25/CD127/CD95/CD27 that CD4+ naive, central memory, regulatory and stem cell-like memory cells were sorted. Expressed TCRB transcripts were sequenced because the entire RNA isolate underwent reverse transcription. Some clones are missing from TCRdb's copy, which holds only in-frame ones; the method was immunoSEQ multiplex PCR. The profile covers some 350,000 clones, with 13% appearing a single time and around 0.016% taken by the ten largest. Sequenced: naive CD4+ T cells from blood. This sequence originates from a woman aged 18-29 years with type 1 diabetes. The rearrangement links TRBV19 to TRBJ1-5; D is unclear. The CDR3 DNA is TGTGCCAGTACTCATAGGTCGGAGCAGCCCCAGCATTTT. This encodes CASTHRSEQPQHF.